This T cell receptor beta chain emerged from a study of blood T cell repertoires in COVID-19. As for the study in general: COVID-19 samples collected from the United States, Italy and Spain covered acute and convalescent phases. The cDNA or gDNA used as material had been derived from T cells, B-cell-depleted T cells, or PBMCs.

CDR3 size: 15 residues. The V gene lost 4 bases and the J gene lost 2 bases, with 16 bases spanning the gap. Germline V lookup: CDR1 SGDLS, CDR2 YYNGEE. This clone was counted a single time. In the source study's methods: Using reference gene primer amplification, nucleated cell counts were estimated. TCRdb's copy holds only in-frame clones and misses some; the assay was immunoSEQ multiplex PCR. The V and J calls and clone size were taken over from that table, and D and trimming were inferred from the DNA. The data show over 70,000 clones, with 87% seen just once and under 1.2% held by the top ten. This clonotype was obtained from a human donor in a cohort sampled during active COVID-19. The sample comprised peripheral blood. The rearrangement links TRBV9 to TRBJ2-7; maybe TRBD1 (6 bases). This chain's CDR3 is CASSFRQDSPYEQYF. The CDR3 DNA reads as TGTGCCAGCAGCTTCCGACAGGATTCTCCCTACGAGCAGTACTTC. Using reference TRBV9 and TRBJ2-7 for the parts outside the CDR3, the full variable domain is DSGVTQTPKHLITATGQRVTLRCSPRSGDLSVYWYQQSLDQGLQFLIQYYNGEERAKGNILERFSAQQFPDLHSELNLSSLELGDSALYFCASSFRQDSPYEQYFGPGTRLTVT.